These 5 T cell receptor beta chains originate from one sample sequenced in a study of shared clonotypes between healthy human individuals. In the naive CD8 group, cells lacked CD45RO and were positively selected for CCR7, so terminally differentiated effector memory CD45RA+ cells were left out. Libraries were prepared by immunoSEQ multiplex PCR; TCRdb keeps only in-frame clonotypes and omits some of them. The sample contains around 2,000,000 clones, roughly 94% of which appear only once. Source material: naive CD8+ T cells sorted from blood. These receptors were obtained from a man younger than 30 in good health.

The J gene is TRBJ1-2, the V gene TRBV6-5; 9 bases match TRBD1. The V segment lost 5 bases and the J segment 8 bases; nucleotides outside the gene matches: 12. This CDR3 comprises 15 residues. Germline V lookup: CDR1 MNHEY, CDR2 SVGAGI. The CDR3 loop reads CASSKGQGGDQGYTF. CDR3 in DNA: TGTGCCAGCAGTAAGGGACAGGGAGGCGATCAAGGCTACACCTTC.

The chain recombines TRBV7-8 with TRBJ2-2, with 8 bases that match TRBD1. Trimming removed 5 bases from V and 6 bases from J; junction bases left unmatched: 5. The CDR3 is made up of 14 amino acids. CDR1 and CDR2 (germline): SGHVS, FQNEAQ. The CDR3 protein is CASSPGQGAGELFF. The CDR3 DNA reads TGTGCCAGCAGCCCAGGACAGGGCGCCGGGGAGCTGTTTTTT.

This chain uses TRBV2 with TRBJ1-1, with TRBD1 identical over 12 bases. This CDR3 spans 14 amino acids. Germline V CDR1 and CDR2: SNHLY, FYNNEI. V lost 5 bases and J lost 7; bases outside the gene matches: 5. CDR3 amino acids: CASSFGTGGDEAFF. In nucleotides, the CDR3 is TGTGCCAGCAGTTTTGGGACAGGGGGCGATGAAGCTTTCTTT.

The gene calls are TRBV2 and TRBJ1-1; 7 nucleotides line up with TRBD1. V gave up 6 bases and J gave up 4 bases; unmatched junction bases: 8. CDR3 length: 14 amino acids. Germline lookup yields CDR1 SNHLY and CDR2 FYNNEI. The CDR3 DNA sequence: TGTGCCAGCAGCGATTGGACAGGCCCCACTGAAGCTTTCTTT. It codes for CASSDWTGPTEAFF.

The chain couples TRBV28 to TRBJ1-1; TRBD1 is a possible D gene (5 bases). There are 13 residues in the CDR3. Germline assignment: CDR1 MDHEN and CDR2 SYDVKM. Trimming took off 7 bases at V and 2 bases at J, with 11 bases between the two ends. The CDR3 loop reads CASMVGANTEAFF. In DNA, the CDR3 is TGTGCCAGCATGGTTGGGGCTAACACTGAAGCTTTCTTT. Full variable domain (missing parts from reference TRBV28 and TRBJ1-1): DVKVTQSSRYLVKRTGEKVFLECVQDMDHENMFWYRQDPGLGLRLIYFSYDVKMKEKGDIPEGYSVSREKKERFSLILESASTNQTSMYLCASMVGANTEAFFGQGTRLTVV.